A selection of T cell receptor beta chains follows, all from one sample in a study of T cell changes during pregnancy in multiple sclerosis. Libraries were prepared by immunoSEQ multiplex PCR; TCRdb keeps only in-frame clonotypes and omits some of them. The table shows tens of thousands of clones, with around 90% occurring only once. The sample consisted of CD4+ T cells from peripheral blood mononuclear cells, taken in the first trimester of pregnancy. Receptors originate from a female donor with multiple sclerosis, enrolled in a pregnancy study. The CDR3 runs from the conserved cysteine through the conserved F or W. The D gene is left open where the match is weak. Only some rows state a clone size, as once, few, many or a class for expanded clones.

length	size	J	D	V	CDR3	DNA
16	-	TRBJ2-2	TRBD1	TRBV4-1	CASSPERGQGTGELFF	TGCGCCAGCAGCCCCGAACGGGGACAGGGCACCGGGGAGCTGTTTTTT
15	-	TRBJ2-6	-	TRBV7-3	CASSLGLSGANVLTF	TGTGCCAGCAGCTTAGGGCTCTCTGGGGCCAACGTCCTGACTTTC
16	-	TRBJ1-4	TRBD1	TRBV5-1	CASSFGQGLANEKLFF	TGCGCCAGCAGCTTTGGACAGGGCTTGGCTAATGAAAAACTGTTTTTT
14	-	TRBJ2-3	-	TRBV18	CASSPAGPADTQYF	TGTGCCAGCTCACCTGCGGGTCCAGCAGATACGCAGTATTTT
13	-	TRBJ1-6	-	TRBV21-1	CASSSYQAIPLHF	TGTGCCAGCAGCAGTTACCAGGCAATCCCCCTCCACTTT
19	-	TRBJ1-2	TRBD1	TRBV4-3	CASSQRTGGGFGSNYGYTF	TGCGCCAGCAGCCAAAGGACAGGGGGAGGCTTTGGCAGCAACTATGGCTACACCTTC
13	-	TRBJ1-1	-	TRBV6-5	CASSYSKPTEAFF	TGTGCCAGCAGTTACTCGAAGCCCACTGAAGCTTTCTTT
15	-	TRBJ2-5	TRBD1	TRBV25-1	CASTRQGAGLETQYF	TGTGCCAGCACCCGACAGGGGGCGGGTTTGGAGACCCAGTACTTC
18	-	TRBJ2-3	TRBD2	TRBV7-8	CASSLAALAGGSTDTQYF	TGTGCCAGCAGCTTAGCGGCTCTAGCGGGGGGTAGCACAGATACGCAGTATTTT
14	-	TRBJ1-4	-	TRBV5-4	CASSFGLSGEKLFF	TGTGCCAGCAGCTTCGGACTTAGTGGTGAAAAACTGTTTTTT
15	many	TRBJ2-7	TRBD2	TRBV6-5	CASSTERGPAYEQYF	TGTGCCAGCAGCACCGAGCGGGGGCCAGCCTACGAGCAGTACTTC
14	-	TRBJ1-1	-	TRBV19	CASRNRGMNTEAFF	TGTGCCAGTAGGAACCGGGGTATGAACACTGAAGCTTTCTTT
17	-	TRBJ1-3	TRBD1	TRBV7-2	CASSVDFGTGRGNTIYF	TGTGCCAGCAGCGTCGATTTTGGGACAGGGCGCGGAAACACCATATATTTT
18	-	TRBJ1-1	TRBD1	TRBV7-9	CASSFSGDRVFEGTEAFF	TGTGCCAGCAGCTTCTCAGGGGACAGGGTGTTTGAGGGCACTGAAGCTTTCTTT
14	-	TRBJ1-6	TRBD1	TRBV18	CASSPQGIDSPLHF	TGTGCCAGCTCGCCACAGGGGATAGATTCACCCCTCCACTTT
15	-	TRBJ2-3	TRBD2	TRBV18	CASSTDLAGTDTQYF	TGTGCCAGCTCAACCGATCTAGCGGGGACAGATACGCAGTATTTT
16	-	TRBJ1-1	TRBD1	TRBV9	CASSVGKGALNTEAFF	TGTGCCAGCAGCGTGGGAAAGGGGGCTTTGAACACTGAAGCTTTCTTT
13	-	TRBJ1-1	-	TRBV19	CASSIRATTEAFF	TGTGCCAGTAGTATCAGAGCGACTACTGAAGCTTTCTTT
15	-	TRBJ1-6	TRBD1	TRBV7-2	CASSSRQGSNSPLHF	TGTGCCAGCAGCTCAAGACAGGGGTCTAATTCACCCCTCCACTTT
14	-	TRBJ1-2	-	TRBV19	CATTADRRAYGYTF	TGTGCCACCACAGCGGACCGCCGCGCCTATGGCTACACCTTC
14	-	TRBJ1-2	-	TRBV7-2	CASTTPDSRYGYTF	TGTGCCAGCACCACCCCGGACAGCCGATATGGCTACACCTTC
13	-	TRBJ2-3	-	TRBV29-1	CSVAGGAGDTQYF	TGCAGCGTTGCGGGGGGCGCGGGTGATACGCAGTATTTT
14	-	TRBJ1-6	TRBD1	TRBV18	CASSYTGGYSPLHF	TGTGCCAGCTCCTACACAGGGGGTTACTCACCCCTCCACTTT
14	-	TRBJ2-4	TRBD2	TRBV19	CASRSGTRENIQYF	TGTGCCAGTAGATCCGGGACTAGAGAAAACATTCAGTACTTC
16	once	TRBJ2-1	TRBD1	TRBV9	CASSLGNGQGSWEQFF	TGTGCCAGCAGCTTAGGGAACGGACAGGGGTCATGGGAGCAGTTCTTC
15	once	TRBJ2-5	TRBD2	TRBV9	CASSPLAGLQETQYF	TGTGCCAGCAGCCCCCTAGCGGGCCTCCAAGAGACCCAGTACTTC
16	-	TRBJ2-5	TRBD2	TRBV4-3	CASSQAWGRGEETQYF	TGCGCCAGCAGCCAAGCCTGGGGTCGGGGGGAGGAGACCCAGTACTTC
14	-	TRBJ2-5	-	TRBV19	CASNPTGPQETQYF	TGTGCCAGTAATCCCACAGGACCCCAAGAGACCCAGTACTTC
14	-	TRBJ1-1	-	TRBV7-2	CASSLSRPGTEAFF	TGTGCCAGCAGCTTATCCCGTCCGGGGACTGAAGCTTTCTTT
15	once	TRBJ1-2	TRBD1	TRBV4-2	CASSQDRGANYGYTF	TGTGCCAGCAGCCAAGACAGGGGGGCTAACTATGGCTACACCTTC
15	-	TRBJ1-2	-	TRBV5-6	CASSLGQVSLYGYTF	TGTGCCAGCAGCTTGGGACAGGTTTCCCTCTATGGCTACACCTTC
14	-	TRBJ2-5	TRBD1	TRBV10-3	CAIRPGQGAETQYF	TGTGCCATCAGACCGGGACAGGGAGCAGAGACCCAGTACTTC
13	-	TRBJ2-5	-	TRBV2	CASSEDLRETQYF	TGTGCCAGCAGTGAAGATCTGAGAGAGACCCAGTACTTC
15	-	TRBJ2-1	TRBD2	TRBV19	CASSIASGGGNEQFF	TGTGCCAGTAGTATAGCCAGCGGGGGGGGCAATGAGCAGTTCTTC
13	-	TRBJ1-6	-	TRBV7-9	CASSFLMNSPLHF	TGTGCCAGCAGCTTTTTAATGAATTCACCCCTCCACTTT
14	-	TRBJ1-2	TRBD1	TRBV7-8	CASSPNRGNYGYTF	TGTGCCAGCAGCCCGAACAGGGGTAACTATGGCTACACCTTC
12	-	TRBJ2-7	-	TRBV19	CASSIAHSEQYF	TGTGCCAGTAGTATAGCACATTCCGAGCAGTACTTC
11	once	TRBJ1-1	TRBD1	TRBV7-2	CASPINRGTFF	TGTGCCAGCCCGATAAACAGGGGAACTTTCTTT
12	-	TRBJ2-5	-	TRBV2	CASGSQQETQYF	TGTGCCAGCGGTTCACAGCAAGAGACCCAGTACTTC
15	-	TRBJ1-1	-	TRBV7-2	CASSLGPGVNTEAFF	TGTGCCAGCAGCTTAGGGCCAGGGGTGAACACTGAAGCTTTCTTT
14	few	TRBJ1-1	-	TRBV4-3	CASSREGQNTEAFF	TGCGCCAGCAGCCGAGAGGGACAGAACACTGAAGCTTTCTTT
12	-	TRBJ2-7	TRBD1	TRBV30	CALHRGRAEQYF	TGTGCCCTACACAGGGGTCGGGCCGAGCAGTACTTC
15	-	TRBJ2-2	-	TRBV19	CASSIREVGTGELFF	TGTGCCAGTAGTATTAGAGAGGTGGGCACCGGGGAGCTGTTTTTT
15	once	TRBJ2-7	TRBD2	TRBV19	CASSSSGGIPYEQYF	TGTGCCAGTAGTTCTAGCGGGGGGATCCCCTACGAGCAGTACTTC
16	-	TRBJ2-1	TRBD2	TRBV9	CASSTGLAGGIGEQFF	TGTGCCAGCAGCACGGGACTAGCGGGGGGGATCGGTGAGCAGTTCTTC
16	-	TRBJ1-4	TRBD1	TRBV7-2	CASSQNTGTAGEKLFF	TGTGCCAGCAGCCAGAACACCGGGACAGCGGGTGAAAAACTGTTTTTT
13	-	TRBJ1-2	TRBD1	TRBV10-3	CAISETGDYGYTF	TGTGCCATCAGTGAGACAGGGGACTATGGCTACACCTTC
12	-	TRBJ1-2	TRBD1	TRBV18	CASSLDRVGYTF	TGTGCCAGCTCGCTTGACAGGGTTGGCTACACCTTC
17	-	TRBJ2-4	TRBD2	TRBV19	CASSKLAGQLAKNIQYF	TGTGCCAGTAGTAAGCTAGCGGGGCAACTAGCCAAAAACATTCAGTACTTC
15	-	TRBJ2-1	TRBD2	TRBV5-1	CASSIIAGGPNEQFF	TGCGCCAGCAGCATTATAGCGGGGGGGCCCAATGAGCAGTTCTTC
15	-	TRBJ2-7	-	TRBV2	CASSEALLGGREQYF	TGTGCCAGCAGTGAAGCGCTTCTAGGAGGACGCGAGCAGTACTTC
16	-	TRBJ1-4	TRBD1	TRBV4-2	CASSQGQGATNEKLFF	TGTGCCAGCAGCCAGGGACAGGGGGCAACTAATGAAAAACTGTTTTTT
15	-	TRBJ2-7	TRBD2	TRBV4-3	CASSLLAGGLDEQYF	TGCGCCAGCAGCCTCTTAGCGGGGGGGCTCGACGAGCAGTACTTC
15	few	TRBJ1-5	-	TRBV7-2	CASSLSTGLNQPQHF	TGTGCCAGCAGCTTGTCAACAGGGCTCAATCAGCCCCAGCATTTT
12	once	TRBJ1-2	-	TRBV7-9	CASSIYRQHYTF	TGTGCCAGCAGCATCTACCGACAGCACTACACCTTC
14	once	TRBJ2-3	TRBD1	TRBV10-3	CAITGQGAPDTQYF	TGTGCCATCACGGGACAGGGGGCCCCTGATACGCAGTATTTT
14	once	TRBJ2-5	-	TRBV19	CASSRDSRSETQYF	TGTGCCAGTAGTCGGGACTCAAGATCGGAGACCCAGTACTTC
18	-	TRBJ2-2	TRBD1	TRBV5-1	CASSLTERQGGFWRELFF	TGCGCCAGCAGCTTGACCGAAAGACAGGGCGGTTTTTGGAGGGAGCTGTTTTTT
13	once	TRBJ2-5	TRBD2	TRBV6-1	CASLRGVRETQYF	TGTGCCAGCTTGCGGGGGGTTCGGGAGACCCAGTACTTC
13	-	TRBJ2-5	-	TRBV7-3	CASSLEGSETQYF	TGTGCCAGCAGCTTAGAGGGATCAGAGACCCAGTACTTC